This T cell receptor (beta chain) was profiled in a study of early T cells in non-severe SARS-CoV-2 infection. As for the study in general: Sequenced material consisted of bulk RNA (from unsorted whole blood), and chains were unpaired.

The CDR3 has 15 residues. V lost 0 bases to trimming and J lost 0 bases, with 9 bases between them. Germline-derived CDR1 and CDR2 are DFQATT and SNEGSKA (reference sequence). General study points: VDJdb matching, biased toward anti-spike CD8 responses, missed private and CD4 specificities.

Concerning this clonotype itself: What it binds is unknown.

Molecules of cDNA were individually given unique molecular identifiers that were attached to them. TCRdb recomputed calls from the 5' RACE reads with MiXCR, one row per CDR3 protein. The sample holds more than 65,000 distinct CDR3 sequences, approximately 12% seen once. This chain uses TRBV20-1 with TRBJ1-5; no definite D call. The material sequenced was whole blood. This TCR came from an adult who was a healthcare worker with PCR-confirmed SARS-CoV-2 infection or an uninfected control (not recorded which). The CDR3: CSARDRSNSNQPQHF. CDR3 DNA: TGCAGTGCTAGAGACCGGTCTAATAGCAATCAGCCCCAGCATTTT.